This entry features one TCR beta chain sequence. This receptor's antigen is unknown. No much larger clone is present one base from it, and per-base qualities are unavailable. The data derive from a study of shared clonotypes between healthy human individuals (dated by TCRdb to 2019 to 2021). Background for the entire study: The cohort comprised a couple of women and a few men aged 18 to 49 years. Blood TCR repertoires of five healthy adults were deeply sequenced to estimate repertoire size and the extent of clonotype sharing between individuals. To increase sequencing depth and limit assay-specific biases, different laboratories used diverse techniques to prepare libraries and sequence TCR repertoires. Leukapheresis yielded between about 0.94 and 8.9 billion PBMCs per donor. Broader findings and caveats from the paper: Because the study included only a small number of donors, the genetic and exposure-history diversity represented was limited. Pairwise subsampling indicated that sequencing depth was expected to affect the degree of clonotype sharing among donors. Sampling was limited to blood, and TCR repertoires in tissue likely differ from TCR repertoires in blood.

Using the deep immunoSEQ assay, multiplex PCR amplified TCR CDR3 regions from genomic DNA. Extracted genomic DNA from each cell subset was distributed evenly across all wells of several immunoSEQ 96-well plates, and each plate was treated as a replicate. Each replicate PCR for unsorted PBMC received about 300 ng genomic DNA, equal to 30,000 to 35,000 T cell genomes. Unsorted PBMC genomic DNA was sequenced across ten immunoSEQ deep assay plates. Purified libraries were quantified with a Qubit 3.0 fluorometer, sized on a Bioanalyzer 2100, and re-quantified with the KAPA Library Quantification kit. A separate single-read 150-cycle Illumina NextSeq 550 flow cell was used to sequence each immunoSEQ 96-well plate. As for the authors' bioinformatics: Because the immunoSEQ output included only junctional sequences and no quality scores, the filtering could not be the same as the filtering used for full-length reads. Sequences were annotated with PyIR, a Python wrapper for IgBLAST v1.9, and V/J genes and CDR3 were assigned using IMGT germline references. Reads were removed for weak V/J assignments (E-value above 1e-6), missing CDR3, stop codons, out-of-frame junctions, or ambiguous translated residues. A V3J clonotype was defined by an identical inferred V gene, J gene, and CDR3 amino acid sequence. To compute the percentage overlap between repertoires, the number of shared unique clonotypes was divided by the size of the smaller repertoire. Richness of each repertoire was evaluated using RTK rarefaction, the Chao1 estimator, and Recon v2.1 estimates of unobserved clonotypes. The immuneACCESS repertoire file appears here via TCRdb, limited to in-frame rearrangements. These files lack a portion of the clones; in checked studies, under half of the deficit traces to unresolved V genes, and the cause of the others is not known. The V and J calls and clone size are taken from that table; D and trimming were inferred from the DNA. For this sample the table gives around 510,000 clones, of which about 80% were detected only once. More than 10% of the sample belongs to the ten largest clones.

The donors were healthy, HIV-negative adults with no recently reported acute infections or vaccinations. Every donor was a Caucasian adult residing in Nashville, Tennessee, USA. In the unsorted samples, approximately 82 million PBMCs were counted, and genomic DNA was extracted using the QIAamp DNA Blood Mini kit. Blood was obtained by leukapheresis, after which PBMCs were separated by Ficoll-Histopaque density gradient centrifugation and cryopreserved in liquid nitrogen vapor phase. As encoded in the germline V gene, CDR1 is SGHRS while CDR2 is YFSETQ. The junction shows trimming of 2 bases on V and 4 bases on J, plus 9 bases between the germline ends. Taken from cysteine to phenylalanine, the CDR3 has 13 residues. This entry keeps only the CDR3 DNA: 39 bases, framed from base 1.

Sequencing used PBMCs. This TCR derives from a woman between 40 and 50 years old in good health. Some clones in this sample may be carry-over from other donors' samples. The chain was built from TRBV5-1 and TRBJ2-5; a confident D gene designation cannot be given. The DNA sequence reads TGCGCCAGCAGCTTCGTCCCCGGAGAGACCCAGTACTTC. It codes for CASSFVPGETQYF.